A selection of T cell receptor beta chains follows, all from one sample in a study of blood T cell repertoires in COVID-19. Repertoires were generated with immunoSEQ multiplex PCR, while TCRdb's copy carries only in-frame clones and drops some. The table includes approximately 260,000 clones, over 80% detected once. The sequencing input was peripheral blood. The receptors were gathered from an older woman with COVID-19, enrolled during active disease. Both conserved end residues are part of each CDR3. Fields, in order: clone size, D gene, V gene, J gene, CDR3 protein, CDR3 DNA. D genes are given only for firm matches. A row's size may be missing; if present it is once, few, many or a size class.

.	.	TRBV28	TRBJ1-1	CASSLFRNPGGTEAFF	TGTGCCAGCAGTTTATTCAGGAACCCTGGTGGGACTGAAGCTTTCTTT
.	TRBD1	TRBV11-2	TRBJ2-7	CASSLTGQGAYEQYF	TGTGCCAGCAGCTTAACGGGCCAGGGGGCTTACGAGCAGTACTTC
.	.	TRBV27	TRBJ2-7	CASSRPAGGSEQYF	TGTGCCAGCAGCCGACCGGCAGGGGGGTCTGAGCAGTACTTC
.	.	TRBV3-1/TRBV3-2	TRBJ1-4	CASSHGRANEKLFF	TGTGCCAGCAGCCACGGTAGAGCTAATGAAAAACTGTTTTTT
.	TRBD2	TRBV27	TRBJ2-7	CASSLSGTSGSNEQYF	TGTGCCAGCAGTTTATCCGGGACTAGCGGGAGTAACGAGCAGTACTTC
.	TRBD1	TRBV7-9	TRBJ2-1	CASRTRGTGGGTRYNEQFF	TGTGCCAGCAGGACTCGGGGGACAGGGGGCGGAACGAGATACAATGAGCAGTTCTTC
.	TRBD1	TRBV11-1	TRBJ2-7	CASSQQTGAVHEQYF	TGTGCCAGCAGCCAACAGACAGGGGCCGTCCACGAGCAGTACTTC
.	TRBD1	TRBV2	TRBJ2-7	CASRDRGPRQYF	TGTGCCAGCCGGGACAGGGGTCCACGGCAGTACTTC
.	.	TRBV12-3/TRBV12-4	TRBJ2-7	CASSTRAREQYF	TGTGCCAGCAGTACGCGGGCGAGGGAGCAGTACTTC
.	.	TRBV28	TRBJ1-1	CASRTSSVMNTEAFF	TGTGCCAGCAGAACTTCTTCGGTTATGAACACTGAAGCTTTCTTT
.	.	TRBV29-1	TRBJ1-1	CSVRTPNTEAFF	TGCAGCGTAAGGACACCGAACACTGAAGCTTTCTTT
once	.	TRBV12-3/TRBV12-4	TRBJ2-1	CASSARRLNEQFF	TGTGCCAGCAGTGCGCGGCGTCTTAATGAGCAGTTCTTC
once	.	TRBV9	TRBJ2-1	CASSPKPGRFF	TGTGCCAGCAGCCCCAAACCCGGTCGGTTCTTC
.	TRBD1	TRBV12-3/TRBV12-4	TRBJ2-7	CASSLYRGREQYF	TGTGCCAGCAGTCTATACAGGGGGCGCGAGCAGTACTTC
.	.	TRBV19	TRBJ1-2	CASSIKGDTSNYGYTF	TGTGCCAGTAGTATAAAAGGGGACACGTCCAACTATGGCTACACCTTC
.	TRBD1	TRBV5-1	TRBJ1-3	CASSKESTGSGNTIYF	TGCGCCAGCAGCAAAGAATCGACAGGGTCGGGAAACACCATATATTTT
.	.	TRBV28	TRBJ2-5	CASSSPAYRGLGTQYF	TGTGCCAGCAGTTCCCCGGCGTATAGGGGTCTTGGGACCCAGTACTTC
.	.	TRBV29-1	TRBJ1-5	CSVGEGDQPQHF	TGCAGCGTTGGTGAGGGAGATCAGCCCCAGCATTTT
.	.	TRBV6-2/TRBV6-3	TRBJ1-4	CASSLRQLTYNEKLFF	TGTGCCAGCAGCCTAAGACAGCTAACCTATAATGAAAAACTGTTTTTT
.	.	TRBV27	TRBJ2-2	CASSLSVGELFF	TGTGCCAGCAGTTTATCCGTCGGGGAGCTGTTTTTT
.	TRBD1	TRBV7-2	TRBJ1-4	CASSLRQGSREKLFF	TGTGCCAGCAGCTTAAGACAGGGTAGTCGCGAAAAACTGTTTTTT
.	TRBD1	TRBV6-6	TRBJ2-7	CASSPTGGLSEQYF	TGTGCCAGCAGTCCGACAGGGGGACTGAGTGAGCAGTACTTC
.	.	TRBV28	TRBJ2-7	CASRDSDSLEQYF	TGTGCCAGCCGGGACTCTGACTCTTTAGAGCAGTACTTC
once	.	TRBV29-1	TRBJ2-5	CSVEDLARAQETQYF	TGCAGCGTTGAAGATCTTGCCAGGGCCCAAGAGACCCAGTACTTC
.	.	TRBV12-3/TRBV12-4	TRBJ2-5	CASSLGGGADF	TGTGCCAGCAGTTTAGGAGGAGGGGCCGACTTC
.	TRBD2	TRBV19	TRBJ2-5	CASSISSGRSETQYF	TGTGCCAGTAGTATTTCTAGCGGGAGAAGCGAGACCCAGTACTTC
.	TRBD1	TRBV27	TRBJ1-5	CASSFTGVGDSQPQHF	TGTGCCAGCAGTTTCACAGGGGTGGGGGATAGTCAGCCCCAGCATTTT
.	TRBD1	TRBV18	TRBJ1-5	CASSSPGQGGQPQHF	TGTGCCAGCTCATCTCCGGGACAGGGAGGACAGCCCCAGCATTTT
.	.	TRBV4-1	TRBJ2-5	CASSQVGGKETQYF	TGCGCCAGCAGCCAAGTGGGGGGAAAAGAGACCCAGTACTTC
once	.	TRBV30	TRBJ1-1	CAWRLGEDTEAFF	TGTGCCTGGAGGCTCGGGGAAGACACTGAAGCTTTCTTT
.	TRBD2	TRBV27	TRBJ2-7	CASSPGLAYEQYF	TGTGCCAGCAGTCCGGGACTAGCTTACGAGCAGTACTTC
.	.	TRBV20-1	TRBJ1-2	CSASHGIYGYTF	TGCAGTGCTAGTCACGGGATCTATGGCTACACCTTC
.	TRBD2	TRBV7-9	TRBJ2-1	CASSPGTIWEQFF	TGTGCCAGCAGCCCAGGGACTATCTGGGAGCAGTTCTTC
once	.	TRBV4-2	TRBJ2-1	CASSQDPPRTAYNEQFF	TGTGCCAGCAGCCAAGATCCCCCCCGGACAGCCTACAATGAGCAGTTCTTC
.	TRBD2	TRBV7-9	TRBJ2-1	CASSYSGRASNEQFF	TGTGCCAGCAGCTATAGCGGGAGGGCCTCAAATGAGCAGTTCTTC
once	.	TRBV6-4	TRBJ1-2	CASSTGGTANYGYTF	TGTGCCAGCAGTACCGGGGGAACAGCTAACTATGGCTACACCTTC
.	.	TRBV18	TRBJ2-7	CASSPSGAYEQYF	TGTGCCAGCTCACCCTCAGGGGCCTACGAGCAGTACTTC
.	.	TRBV11-3	TRBJ2-5	CASSQALSGETQYF	TGTGCCAGCAGCCAGGCCCTCTCCGGAGAGACCCAGTACTTC
.	.	TRBV19	TRBJ1-4	CASSITRANEKLFF	TGTGCCAGTAGTATAACCAGGGCGAATGAAAAACTGTTTTTT
.	.	TRBV5-1	TRBJ2-5	CASSRGQYQETQYF	TGCGCCAGCAGCAGAGGACAGTACCAAGAGACCCAGTACTTC
.	.	TRBV28	TRBJ1-3	CASSGDIRSGNTIYF	TGTGCCAGCAGTGGGGACATACGCTCTGGAAACACCATATATTTT
.	TRBD1	TRBV28	TRBJ1-5	CASKDRGPIQPQHF	TGTGCCAGCAAGGACAGGGGTCCCATTCAGCCCCAGCATTTT
.	TRBD1	TRBV28	TRBJ2-3	CASSLGDSSTDTQYF	TGTGCCAGCAGTTTAGGGGACAGTAGCACAGATACGCAGTATTTT
.	TRBD1	TRBV5-1	TRBJ1-2	CASSLDGGQGVFGYTF	TGCGCCAGCAGCTTGGACGGGGGACAGGGGGTCTTCGGCTACACCTTC
.	TRBD1	TRBV4-2	TRBJ1-3	CASSLPLGTGNGNTIYF	TGTGCCAGCAGCCTCCCCTTAGGGACAGGGAATGGAAACACCATATATTTT
.	TRBD2	TRBV29-1	TRBJ2-1	CSGGSTSGSSYNEQFF	TGCAGCGGGGGATCGACTAGCGGGAGCTCCTACAATGAGCAGTTCTTC
.	.	TRBV9	TRBJ1-2	CASSVEGGANYGYTF	TGTGCCAGCAGCGTAGAAGGGGGTGCTAACTATGGCTACACCTTC
.	TRBD2	TRBV27	TRBJ2-1	CASRRTSGGWGSYNEQFF	TGTGCCAGCAGGCGGACTAGCGGAGGTTGGGGCTCCTACAATGAGCAGTTCTTC
.	.	TRBV5-1	TRBJ2-3	CASSLVSSARYTDTQYF	TGCGCCAGCAGCTTGGTTTCTAGCGCCAGATACACAGATACGCAGTATTTT
.	.	TRBV9	TRBJ1-1	CASSDQGRHTEAFF	TGTGCCAGCAGCGACCAGGGTCGGCACACTGAAGCTTTCTTT
once	.	TRBV5-1	TRBJ2-2	CASSPDTNTGELFF	TGCGCCAGCAGCCCAGACACGAACACCGGGGAGCTGTTTTTT
.	.	TRBV5-6	TRBJ1-3	CASSLWQRNTIYF	TGTGCCAGCAGCTTGTGGCAACGAAACACCATATATTTT
.	.	TRBV2	TRBJ2-5	CASREGSLEIETQYF	TGTGCCAGCAGAGAGGGTTCTTTAGAAATCGAGACCCAGTACTTC
.	.	TRBV19	TRBJ1-4	CASSGGVISTNEKLFF	TGTGCCAGTAGTGGGGGCGTAATATCAACTAATGAAAAACTGTTTTTT
.	.	TRBV6-5	TRBJ1-3	CASRQASGNTIYF	TGTGCCAGTCGACAGGCCTCTGGAAACACCATATATTTT